Listed below are T cell receptor beta chains from one sample, sequenced in a study of blood T cells in healthy people across ages. Via MiXCR, TCRdb re-called the 5' RACE reads, giving one row per CDR3 protein. Of under 1,000,000 distinct CDR3 sequences in the sample, about 37% were seen once. Sample: blood. These receptors were taken from a man aged 18-30 years in good health. Each CDR3 is given with its conserved first and last residue. Each record gives: clone size, J gene, D gene, V gene, CDR3 protein, CDR3 DNA. D genes are given only for firm matches. Where a row states a size, it is once, few, many or the class of an expanded clone; other rows omit it.

clone_size: once; j_call: TRBJ1-1; d_call: TRBD1; v_call: TRBV29-1; cdr3_aa: CSVEVGPGGEAEAFF; cdr3_nt: TGCAGCGTTGAAGTTGGGCCAGGGGGGGAGGCTGAAGCTTTCTTT
clone_size: NA; j_call: TRBJ1-2; d_call: NA; v_call: TRBV4-2; cdr3_aa: CASSQDLVRGAGYTF; cdr3_nt: TGTGCCAGCAGCCAAGATTTAGTTCGGGGGGCGGGCTACACCTTC
clone_size: NA; j_call: TRBJ2-6; d_call: NA; v_call: TRBV4-3; cdr3_aa: CASSQETGLGHGANVLTF; cdr3_nt: TGCGCCAGCAGCCAAGAAACAGGTCTAGGTCATGGGGCCAACGTCCTGACTTTC
clone_size: few; j_call: TRBJ2-1; d_call: NA; v_call: TRBV24-1; cdr3_aa: CATSAVRGDEQFF; cdr3_nt: TGTGCCACCAGTGCAGTACGCGGGGATGAGCAGTTCTTC
clone_size: many; j_call: TRBJ2-7; d_call: NA; v_call: TRBV6-6; cdr3_aa: CASIKDPYEQYF; cdr3_nt: TGTGCCAGCATAAAAGACCCCTACGAGCAGTACTTC
clone_size: NA; j_call: TRBJ2-1; d_call: TRBD2; v_call: TRBV4-3; cdr3_aa: CASTPGTSGVNNEQFF; cdr3_nt: TGCGCCAGCACGCCAGGGACTAGCGGAGTAAACAATGAGCAGTTCTTC
clone_size: NA; j_call: TRBJ2-1; d_call: NA; v_call: TRBV15; cdr3_aa: CATSRGQSRINEQFF; cdr3_nt: TGTGCCACCAGCAGAGGACAGTCTCGGATCAATGAGCAGTTCTTC
clone_size: NA; j_call: TRBJ2-1; d_call: TRBD2; v_call: TRBV7-9; cdr3_aa: CASSSGGGDEQFF; cdr3_nt: TGTGCCAGCAGCTCCGGGGGAGGGGATGAGCAGTTCTTC
clone_size: NA; j_call: TRBJ1-1; d_call: NA; v_call: TRBV20-1; cdr3_aa: CSATFRPMNTEAFF; cdr3_nt: TGCAGTGCTACGTTTAGACCAATGAACACTGAAGCTTTCTTT
clone_size: few; j_call: TRBJ1-1; d_call: NA; v_call: TRBV5-5; cdr3_aa: CASRPSGGLNTEAFF; cdr3_nt: TGTGCCAGCAGACCCTCGGGGGGATTGAACACTGAAGCTTTCTTT
clone_size: NA; j_call: TRBJ2-3; d_call: NA; v_call: TRBV7-9; cdr3_aa: CASSYLWETWDTQYF; cdr3_nt: TGTGCCAGCAGTTACCTATGGGAAACATGGGATACGCAGTATTTT
clone_size: once; j_call: TRBJ1-2; d_call: NA; v_call: TRBV28; cdr3_aa: CASSLGFQFHVSAANYGYTF; cdr3_nt: TGTGCCAGCAGTTTGGGTTTTCAATTTCACGTTTCTGCAGCTAACTATGGCTACACCTTC
clone_size: NA; j_call: TRBJ1-6; d_call: NA; v_call: TRBV4-3; cdr3_aa: CASSKNVRDPGPLHF; cdr3_nt: TGCGCCAGCAGTAAGAACGTCCGGGACCCCGGGCCCCTCCACTTT
clone_size: NA; j_call: TRBJ2-4; d_call: NA; v_call: TRBV27; cdr3_aa: CTSSLYGARAKNIQYF; cdr3_nt: TGTACCAGCAGTTTATACGGGGCCCGTGCCAAAAACATTCAGTACTTC
clone_size: few; j_call: TRBJ1-2; d_call: NA; v_call: TRBV15; cdr3_aa: CATSRDIESSNYGYTF; cdr3_nt: TGTGCCACCAGCAGAGATATCGAAAGTTCTAACTATGGCTACACCTTC
clone_size: NA; j_call: TRBJ2-1; d_call: NA; v_call: TRBV4-3; cdr3_aa: CASSQDPQAGEAWSEQFF; cdr3_nt: TGCGCCAGCAGCCAAGATCCTCAGGCAGGGGAGGCTTGGAGTGAGCAGTTCTTC
clone_size: few; j_call: TRBJ2-3; d_call: TRBD2; v_call: TRBV2; cdr3_aa: CASRSSGGADTQYF; cdr3_nt: TGTGCCAGCAGGTCTAGCGGGGGTGCAGATACGCAGTATTTT
clone_size: NA; j_call: TRBJ1-2; d_call: NA; v_call: TRBV5-1; cdr3_aa: CASSPVGGGDYGYTF; cdr3_nt: TGCGCCAGCAGCCCCGTTGGAGGGGGGGACTATGGCTACACCTTC
clone_size: NA; j_call: TRBJ2-5; d_call: NA; v_call: TRBV28; cdr3_aa: CASSSPGTGQETQYF; cdr3_nt: TGTGCCAGCAGTTCACCCGGGACGGGGCAGGAGACCCAGTACTTC
clone_size: NA; j_call: TRBJ2-1; d_call: NA; v_call: TRBV2; cdr3_aa: CASSELKGYNEQFF; cdr3_nt: TGTGCCAGCAGTGAATTAAAAGGGTACAATGAGCAGTTCTTC
clone_size: NA; j_call: TRBJ2-5; d_call: TRBD1; v_call: TRBV7-9; cdr3_aa: CASEGGVYQETQYF; cdr3_nt: TGTGCCAGCGAAGGGGGCGTGTACCAAGAGACCCAGTACTTC
clone_size: NA; j_call: TRBJ1-1; d_call: TRBD1; v_call: TRBV7-3; cdr3_aa: CASSLTADRGNTEAFF; cdr3_nt: TGTGCCAGCAGCTTAACCGCGGACAGGGGGAACACTGAAGCTTTCTTT
clone_size: once; j_call: TRBJ2-1; d_call: TRBD1; v_call: TRBV20-1; cdr3_aa: CGAREYRGPSNEQFF; cdr3_nt: TGCGGTGCTAGGGAATACAGGGGACCAAGCAATGAGCAGTTCTTC
clone_size: NA; j_call: TRBJ1-2; d_call: NA; v_call: TRBV12-3/TRBV12-4; cdr3_aa: CASSLNRIGLGGYTF; cdr3_nt: TGTGCCAGCAGTTTGAATCGGATAGGGTTGGGTGGCTACACCTTC
clone_size: few; j_call: TRBJ2-5; d_call: NA; v_call: TRBV7-8; cdr3_aa: CASSLAEGQETQYF; cdr3_nt: TGTGCCAGCAGCTTAGCGGAGGGACAAGAGACCCAGTACTTC
clone_size: NA; j_call: TRBJ2-1; d_call: TRBD2; v_call: TRBV3-1; cdr3_aa: CASSQDASGGQQFF; cdr3_nt: TGTGCCAGCAGCCAAGACGCTAGCGGGGGGCAGCAGTTCTTC
clone_size: once; j_call: TRBJ2-1; d_call: NA; v_call: TRBV7-2; cdr3_aa: CASSPGTYYNEQFF; cdr3_nt: TGTGCCAGCAGCCCCGGGACATATTACAATGAGCAGTTCTTC
clone_size: few; j_call: TRBJ2-7; d_call: NA; v_call: TRBV5-1; cdr3_aa: CASSVDSTYEQYF; cdr3_nt: TGCGCCAGCAGCGTGGACAGTACCTACGAGCAGTACTTC
clone_size: NA; j_call: TRBJ2-4; d_call: TRBD2; v_call: TRBV27; cdr3_aa: CASKTSGGLVENIQYF; cdr3_nt: TGTGCCAGCAAGACTAGCGGGGGGCTCGTTGAAAACATTCAGTACTTC
clone_size: few; j_call: TRBJ1-1; d_call: TRBD1; v_call: TRBV20-1; cdr3_aa: CRAGGGTEAFF; cdr3_nt: TGCAGGGCAGGGGGTGGCACTGAAGCTTTCTTT
clone_size: many; j_call: TRBJ1-1; d_call: NA; v_call: TRBV20-1; cdr3_aa: CSARSSLGSPYEAFF; cdr3_nt: TGCAGTGCTAGAAGTTCACTCGGTAGTCCGTATGAAGCTTTCTTT
clone_size: NA; j_call: TRBJ2-7; d_call: NA; v_call: TRBV15; cdr3_aa: CATSREGRSYEQYF; cdr3_nt: TGTGCCACCAGCAGAGAGGGACGGTCCTACGAGCAGTACTTC
clone_size: many; j_call: TRBJ2-5; d_call: NA; v_call: TRBV5-1; cdr3_aa: CASSVVLQETQYF; cdr3_nt: TGCGCCAGCAGCGTCGTCTTACAAGAGACCCAGTACTTC
clone_size: NA; j_call: TRBJ1-1; d_call: NA; v_call: TRBV20-1; cdr3_aa: CSARVPGWGTEAFF; cdr3_nt: TGCAGTGCTAGAGTACCGGGGTGGGGCACTGAAGCTTTCTTT
clone_size: NA; j_call: TRBJ1-1; d_call: TRBD1; v_call: TRBV27; cdr3_aa: CASASYLGTGNTEAFF; cdr3_nt: TGTGCCAGCGCCTCGTACCTCGGGACAGGCAACACTGAAGCTTTCTTT
clone_size: NA; j_call: TRBJ1-1; d_call: NA; v_call: TRBV7-2; cdr3_aa: CASSSGKFGAFF; cdr3_nt: TGTGCCAGCAGCTCTGGGAAGTTCGGAGCTTTCTTT
clone_size: NA; j_call: TRBJ2-3; d_call: TRBD2; v_call: TRBV3-1; cdr3_aa: CASSRVGTSPYTQYF; cdr3_nt: TGTGCCAGCAGCCGGGTAGGGACTAGCCCCTATACGCAGTATTTT
clone_size: NA; j_call: TRBJ2-7; d_call: NA; v_call: TRBV5-1; cdr3_aa: CASSLELSGTVDYEQYF; cdr3_nt: TGCGCCAGCAGCTTGGAACTCTCCGGGACCGTCGACTACGAGCAGTACTTC
clone_size: NA; j_call: TRBJ2-4; d_call: NA; v_call: TRBV21-1; cdr3_aa: CASSAEQGKSARQYF; cdr3_nt: TGTGCCAGCAGCGCCGAACAGGGAAAATCGGCTCGGCAGTACTTC
clone_size: NA; j_call: TRBJ1-4; d_call: NA; v_call: TRBV20-1; cdr3_aa: CSARGGREKLFF; cdr3_nt: TGCAGTGCTAGGGGGGGCAGGGAAAAACTGTTTTTT
clone_size: NA; j_call: TRBJ2-1; d_call: NA; v_call: TRBV14; cdr3_aa: CASSQDSSSFYNEQFF; cdr3_nt: TGTGCCAGCAGCCAAGATAGTAGCTCTTTCTACAATGAGCAGTTCTTC
clone_size: NA; j_call: TRBJ1-1; d_call: NA; v_call: TRBV12-3/TRBV12-4; cdr3_aa: CASSLIPGNTEAFF; cdr3_nt: TGTGCCAGCAGTTTAATTCCAGGGAACACTGAAGCTTTCTTT
clone_size: NA; j_call: TRBJ2-3; d_call: TRBD1; v_call: TRBV29-1; cdr3_aa: CSIRQGTQYF; cdr3_nt: TGCAGCATTCGACAGGGAACGCAGTATTTT
clone_size: few; j_call: TRBJ1-6; d_call: NA; v_call: TRBV7-2; cdr3_aa: CASSLWDPYNSPLHF; cdr3_nt: TGTGCCAGCAGCTTATGGGACCCGTATAATTCACCCCTCCACTTT
clone_size: NA; j_call: TRBJ1-6; d_call: NA; v_call: TRBV14; cdr3_aa: CASSQPGKHSPLHF; cdr3_nt: TGTGCCAGCAGCCAACCGGGGAAGCATTCACCCCTCCACTTT
clone_size: few; j_call: TRBJ2-5; d_call: NA; v_call: TRBV20-1; cdr3_aa: CSARPSGADYNEQYF; cdr3_nt: TGCAGTGCTAGGCCCTCGGGCGCAGACTACAATGAGCAGTACTTC